The 9 T cell receptor beta chains in this list originate from one sample, sequenced in a study of CD4 T cells in relation to SARS-CoV-2 and coronaviruses. The protocol was immunoSEQ multiplex PCR, while the TCRdb copy is restricted to in-frame clones and leaves out a portion. The sample lists about 22,000 clones, around three quarters occurring once. No antigen has been assigned to these receptors. CD4+ T cells from unexposed donors were obtained before the COVID-19 pandemic (2011-2018). The cells were cultured for about 10 days before CD4+ T cells were isolated. The sample consisted of CD4+ T cells from PBMCs, cultured in vitro. The receptors derive from a human donor in good health.

The chain uses TRBV7-2 and TRBJ1-4; weak D call: TRBD1 (6 bases). The CDR3 totals 15 residues. Trimming pared 2 bases from V and 5 bases from J, leaving 12 bases between. Germline V gene sequence: CDR1 SGHTA, CDR2 FQGNSA. The CDR3 DNA reads TGTGCCAGCAGCTTATCAAGGGGGAGGAATGAAAAACTGTTTTTT. This gives the protein CASSLSRGRNEKLFF.

This clone has a handful of counts. The rearrangement links TRBV18 to TRBJ2-7, with D perhaps being TRBD1 or TRBD2 (5 bases each). The CDR3 has 15 residues. Germline V gene sequence: CDR1 KGHSH, CDR2 LQKENI. V gave up 3 bases and J gave up 0 bases, with 12 bases separating them. CDR3 in DNA: TGTGCCAGCTCACCGGGACGGACAAGCTCCTACGAGCAGTACTTC. Encoded protein: CASSPGRTSSYEQYF.

As for this clone: Relative to the germline gene, one junction end is altered; a read error may explain this. The rearrangement uses TRBV7-7 and TRBJ2-5; 7 nucleotides match TRBD2. Germline-derived CDR1 and CDR2 are SSHAT and FNYEAQ (reference sequence). CDR3 length: 13 residues. The CDR3 loop reads CASSPGGGETQYF. Here the CDR3 DNA reads TGTGCTAGCAGCCCTGGGGGGGGAGAGACCCAGTACTTC.

By sample share, this clone is large (0.1 to 1%). This rearrangement joins TRBV7-8 to TRBJ2-3; TRBD2 aligns across 10 bases. The CDR3 is 16 amino acids. The germline V gene encodes CDR1 SGHVS and CDR2 FQNEAQ. After removal of 5 bases from V and 5 bases from J, the junction contained 10 bases not matched to a gene. CDR3 residues: CASSDLAGAYLDTQYF. The CDR3 DNA is TGTGCCAGCAGCGACCTAGCGGGGGCCTACCTAGATACGCAGTATTTT.

The rearrangement joins TRBV7-2 to TRBJ1-5; weak D call: TRBD1 (5 bases). V was clipped by 5 bases and J by 4 bases, with 21 bases between them. Germline CDR1 reads SGHTA; CDR2 reads FQGNSA. The CDR3 runs 17 residues. The CDR3 region is CASSQNSGTVRNQPQHF. In DNA, the CDR3 is TGTGCCAGCAGCCAAAACTCCGGGACGGTAAGAAATCAGCCCCAGCATTTT.

The CDR3 sequence: CASSEFGQGGEAFF. CDR3 nucleotides: TGTGCCAGCAGTGAATTTGGGCAGGGGGGGGAAGCTTTCTTT. This chain joins TRBV2 and TRBJ1-1; 7 bases are a match to TRBD1. The trim removed 2 bases at V and 8 bases at J, leaving 8 bases unmatched. This CDR3 is built from 14 residues. CDR1 and CDR2 (germline): SNHLY, FYNNEI.

The chain carries TRBV24-1 and TRBJ2-1, with 7 positions matching TRBD2. Losses at the gene ends were 5 bases for V and 5 bases for J; bases not matched to a gene: 5. The germline V gene has CDR1 KGHDR and CDR2 SFDVKD. The CDR3 loop spans 14 amino acids. The chain's CDR3 is CATSGGSLNNEQFF. The CDR3 DNA is TGTGCCACCAGTGGCGGGAGTCTGAACAATGAGCAGTTCTTC.

This sequence joins TRBV27 and TRBJ1-2, with D perhaps TRBD1 (5 bases). Germline CDR1 is MNHEY and CDR2 is SMNVEV (reference sequence). This CDR3 is built from 13 residues. V was cut by 5 bases and J by 0 bases, with 7 bases left in between. The CDR3 DNA reads as TGTGCCAGCAGTCGGGGCCCTAACTATGGCTACACCTTC. Encoded protein: CASSRGPNYGYTF.

This chain joins TRBV5-4 and TRBJ2-1; D unclear. The CDR3 consists of 14 residues. Trimming took off 1 base at V and 5 bases at J, with 10 bases between the two ends. In germline, CDR1 is SGHNT, CDR2 YYREEE (reference sequence). CDR3 sequence reads: CASSLWHGDNEQFF. In DNA, the CDR3 is TGTGCCAGCAGCTTGTGGCACGGTGACAATGAGCAGTTCTTC.